This TCR beta chain appears in the sequencing data of a study of blood T cell repertoires in COVID-19. Whole-study context: Material from acute and convalescent COVID-19 was sourced from the United States, Italy and Spain.

Germline V CDR1 and CDR2: LGHNA, YNFKEQ. CDR3 length equals 15 residues. Trimming pared 0 bases from V and 0 bases from J, leaving 8 bases between. The protocol was immunoSEQ multiplex PCR, while the TCRdb copy is restricted to in-frame clones and leaves out a portion. The sample contains 300,000 to 350,000 clones, roughly 89% of which appear only once. It was during active infection that Seattle patients were enrolled and then longitudinally followed. The chain is built from TRBV4-2 and TRBJ2-5; D ambiguous. The receptor was derived from a woman aged 55-69 years with COVID-19, enrolled during active disease. The sample taken for sequencing was peripheral blood. The chain's CDR3 is CASSQDTRNQETQYF. In nucleotides, the CDR3 is TGTGCCAGCAGCCAAGATACACGAAACCAAGAGACCCAGTACTTC.